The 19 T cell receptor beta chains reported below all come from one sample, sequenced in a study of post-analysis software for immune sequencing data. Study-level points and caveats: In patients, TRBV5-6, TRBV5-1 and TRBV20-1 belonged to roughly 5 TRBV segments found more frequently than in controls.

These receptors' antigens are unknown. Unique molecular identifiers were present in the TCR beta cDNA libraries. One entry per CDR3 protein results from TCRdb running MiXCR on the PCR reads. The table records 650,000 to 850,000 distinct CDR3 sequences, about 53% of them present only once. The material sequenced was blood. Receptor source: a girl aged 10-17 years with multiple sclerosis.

The CDR3 loop is CSVVAGGPGWEQYF. The CDR3 nucleotides are TGCAGCGTTGTTGCGGGAGGGCCAGGTTGGGAGCAGTACTTC. The J gene is TRBJ2-7, the V gene TRBV29-1, with TRBD2 identical over 9 bases. Germline V gene sequence: CDR1 SQVTM, CDR2 ANQGSEA. The CDR3 is 14 residues long. Trimming took 4 bases from V and 7 from J; bases not matched to a gene: 11.

The CDR3 coding sequence is TGCAGTGCTTCCCCAGCAAGGTCTAAAGAGACCCAGTACTTC. Its protein product is CSASPARSKETQYF. V and J are TRBV20-1 and TRBJ2-5; unclear D gene. CDR1 is DFQATT and CDR2 is SNEGSKA in the germline V gene (reference sequence). V was pared by 5 bases and J by 3 bases, with 16 bases between. The CDR3 loop spans 14 amino acids.

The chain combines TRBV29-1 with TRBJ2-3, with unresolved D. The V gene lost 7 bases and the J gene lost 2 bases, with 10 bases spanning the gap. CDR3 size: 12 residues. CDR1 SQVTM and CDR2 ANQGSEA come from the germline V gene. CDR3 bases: TGCAGCGCTCATGAAGCCACAGATACGCAGTATTTT. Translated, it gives CSAHEATDTQYF.

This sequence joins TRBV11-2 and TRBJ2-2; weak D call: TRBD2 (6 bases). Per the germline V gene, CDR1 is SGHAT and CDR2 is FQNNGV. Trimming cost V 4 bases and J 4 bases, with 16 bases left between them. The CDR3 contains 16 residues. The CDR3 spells CASSSEFSGTTGELFF. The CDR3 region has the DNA TGTGCCAGCAGCTCCGAATTTAGCGGAACCACCGGGGAGCTGTTTTTT.

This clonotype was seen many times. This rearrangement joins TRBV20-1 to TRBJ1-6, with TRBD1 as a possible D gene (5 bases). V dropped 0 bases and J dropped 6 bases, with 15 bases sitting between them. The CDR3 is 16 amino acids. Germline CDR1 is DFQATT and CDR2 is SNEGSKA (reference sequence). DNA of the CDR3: TGCAGTGCTAGAGATATCGCGGGGGGAGGTAATTCACCCCTCCACTTT. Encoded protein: CSARDIAGGGNSPLHF.

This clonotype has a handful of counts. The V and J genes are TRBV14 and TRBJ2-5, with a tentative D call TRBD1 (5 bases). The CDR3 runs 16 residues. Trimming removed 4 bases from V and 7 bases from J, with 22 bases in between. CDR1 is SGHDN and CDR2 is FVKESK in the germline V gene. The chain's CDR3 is CASSLRLSTAPGTQYF. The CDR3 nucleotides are TGTGCCAGCAGCCTCAGATTATCGACAGCCCCAGGGACCCAGTACTTC.

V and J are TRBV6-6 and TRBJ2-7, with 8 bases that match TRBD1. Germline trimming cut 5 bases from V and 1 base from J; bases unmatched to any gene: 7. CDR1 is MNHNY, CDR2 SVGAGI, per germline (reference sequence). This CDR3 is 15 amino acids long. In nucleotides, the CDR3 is TGTGCCAGCAGTCGAGGACAGGGTAGGTCCTACGAGCAGTACTTC. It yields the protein CASSRGQGRSYEQYF.

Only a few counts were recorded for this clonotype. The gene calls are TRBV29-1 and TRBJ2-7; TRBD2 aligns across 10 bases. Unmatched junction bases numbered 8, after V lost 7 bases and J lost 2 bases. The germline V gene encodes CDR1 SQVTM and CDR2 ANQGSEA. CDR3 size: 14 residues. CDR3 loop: CSAITGTSAYEQYF. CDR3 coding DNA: TGCAGCGCCATTACCGGGACTAGCGCCTACGAGCAGTACTTC.

The CDR3 bases are TGCAGTGCTAGAGGTCTGATCTTCTCCTACAATGAGCAGTTCTTC. Translating gives CSARGLIFSYNEQFF. The V gene is TRBV20-1, the J gene TRBJ2-1; D uncertain. The CDR3 length is 15 residues. Germline-derived CDR1 and CDR2 are DFQATT and SNEGSKA (reference sequence). V gave up 1 base and J gave up 0 bases, with 10 bases separating them.

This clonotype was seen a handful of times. The CDR3 sequence: CASSPGLAFSYEQYF. CDR3 bases: TGTGCCAGCAGCCCGGGACTAGCCTTCTCCTACGAGCAGTACTTC. The J gene is TRBJ2-7, the V gene TRBV14, with 9 positions matching TRBD2. V dropped 4 bases and J dropped 0; count of bases not matched to a gene: 4. The CDR3 extends over 15 amino acids. CDR1 SGHDN and CDR2 FVKESK come from the germline V gene.

The chain's CDR3 is CASSLIPTSGSTETQYF. The CDR3 region has the DNA TGTGCCAGCAGCTTAATCCCGACTAGCGGGAGTACAGAGACCCAGTACTTC. The rearrangement links TRBV7-8 to TRBJ2-5; 12 bases are shared with TRBD2. Trimming took 2 bases from V and 4 from J; bases not matched to a gene: 8. CDR3 length: 17 amino acids. Germline V CDR1 and CDR2: SGHVS, FQNEAQ.

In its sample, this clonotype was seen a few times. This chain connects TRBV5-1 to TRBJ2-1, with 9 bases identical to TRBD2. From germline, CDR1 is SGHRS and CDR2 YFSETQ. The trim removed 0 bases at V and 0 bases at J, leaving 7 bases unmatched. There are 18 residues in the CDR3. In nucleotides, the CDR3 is TGCGCCAGCAGCTTGGCCGTAGCGGGGGCGAGCTCCTACAATGAGCAGTTCTTC. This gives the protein CASSLAVAGASSYNEQFF.

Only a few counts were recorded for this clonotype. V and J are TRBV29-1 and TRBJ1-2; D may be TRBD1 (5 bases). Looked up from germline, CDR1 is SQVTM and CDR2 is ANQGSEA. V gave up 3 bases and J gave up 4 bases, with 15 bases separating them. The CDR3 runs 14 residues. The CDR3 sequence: CSVDRSGSGYGYTF. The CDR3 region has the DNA TGCAGCGTTGATAGGTCAGGGTCGGGCTATGGCTACACCTTC.

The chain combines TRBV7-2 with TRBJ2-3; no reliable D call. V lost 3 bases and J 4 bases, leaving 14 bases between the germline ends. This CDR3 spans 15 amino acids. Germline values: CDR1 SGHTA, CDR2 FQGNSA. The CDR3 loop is CASSFIPRGADTQYF. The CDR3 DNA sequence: TGTGCCAGCAGCTTTATACCGAGAGGTGCAGATACGCAGTATTTT. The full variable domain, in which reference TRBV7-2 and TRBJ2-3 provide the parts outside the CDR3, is GAGVSQSPSNKVTEKGKDVELRCDPISGHTALYWYRQSLGQGLEFLIYFQGNSAPDKSGLPSDRFSAERTGGSVSTLTIQRTQQEDSAVYLCASSFIPRGADTQYFGPGTRLTVL.

CDR3 residues: CASTLAGAIQYF. The CDR3 DNA reads TGTGCCAGCACACTCGCGGGGGCCATTCAGTACTTC. V is TRBV6-6 and J is TRBJ2-4; tentative D call: TRBD2 (7 bases). The CDR3 totals 12 residues. Germline CDR1 reads MNHNY; CDR2 reads SVGAGI (reference sequence). Trimming stripped 7 bases from V and 9 bases from J, with 13 bases between.

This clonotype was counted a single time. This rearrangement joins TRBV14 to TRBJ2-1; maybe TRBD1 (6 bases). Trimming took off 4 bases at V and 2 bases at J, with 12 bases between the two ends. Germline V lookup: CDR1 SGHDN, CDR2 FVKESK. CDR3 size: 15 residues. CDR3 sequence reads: CASSPTGRPYNEQFF. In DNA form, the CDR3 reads TGTGCCAGCAGCCCAACAGGGCGCCCCTACAATGAGCAGTTCTTC.

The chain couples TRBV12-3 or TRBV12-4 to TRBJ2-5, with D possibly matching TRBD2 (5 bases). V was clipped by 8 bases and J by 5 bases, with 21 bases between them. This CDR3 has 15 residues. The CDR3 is CASGLLGSGLETQYF. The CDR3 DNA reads TGTGCCAGCGGTCTACTCGGGTCGGGGTTGGAGACCCAGTACTTC.

The CDR3 region has the DNA TGCGCCAGCAGCCAGGTACTTACCGGGACAGGGTACTACGAGCAGTACTTC. It specifies CASSQVLTGTGYYEQYF. V is TRBV4-1 and J is TRBJ2-7; 9 nucleotides line up with TRBD1. CDR1 and CDR2 (germline): MGHRA, YSYEKL. Trimming removed 3 bases from V and 3 bases from J; junction bases left unmatched: 12. The CDR3 loop spans 17 amino acids.

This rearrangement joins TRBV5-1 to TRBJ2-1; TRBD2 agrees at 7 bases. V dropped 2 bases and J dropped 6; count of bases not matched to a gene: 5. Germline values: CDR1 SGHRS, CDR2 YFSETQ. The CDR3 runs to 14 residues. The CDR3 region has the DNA TGCGCCAGCAGCTTTGGGACTATGACCAATGAGCAGTTCTTC. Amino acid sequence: CASSFGTMTNEQFF.